The rows below give T cell receptor beta chains drawn from one sample of a study of cytomegalovirus exposure and HLA in healthy donors. Profiling relied on immunoSEQ multiplex PCR, and the TCRdb table lists in-frame clones only, not all of them. The table includes 100,000 to 150,000 clones, roughly 80% detected once. The sequenced material came from PBMCs. The receptors derive from a man younger than 30 in good health and CMV-seropositive. Each CDR3 is given with its conserved first and last residue.

V gene	CDR3 protein
TRBV7-2	CASSPDLTSGSDEQFF
TRBV9	CASSVALGGALGNYGYTF
TRBV11-2	CASRRPGQAYEQYF
TRBV7-2	CASSLQGRRGPEAFF
TRBV6-6	CASSYASVNSGNTIYF
TRBV10-2	CASSERGGASRYEQYF
TRBV6-1	CASSEAGGADTQYF
TRBV2	CASNQRTGATYEQYF
TRBV6-5	CASGVVREDNEQFF
TRBV19	CASRQGAGEQYF
TRBV6-6	CASSYGGLRTDTQYF
TRBV29-1	CSGAGQGHGYTF
TRBV7-6	CASSRRQGAVVETQYF
TRBV6-1	CASSERDMNTEAFF
TRBV7-2	CASSRDRSSYNEQFF
TRBV11-1	CASSLGQGRKETQYF
TRBV19	CASSISIQETQYF
TRBV12-5	CASGRTGYNEKLFF
TRBV6-6	CASAGGMNNSPLHF
TRBV27	CASSGPGANVLTF
TRBV19	CASSQGTSQPQHF
TRBV23-1	CASSQKAQGHGSEAFF
TRBV7-9	CASGDYYSYEQYF
TRBV6-5	CASSLQGSGYDYTF
TRBV2	CASRLAGGIETQYF
TRBV2	CASSEDQAETQYF
TRBV18	CASSQGTGSNF
TRBV19	CASSPQTSGKTGELFF
TRBV30	CAWSVPGQGVQGYGYTF
TRBV6-5	CASSGQGARNEQYF
TRBV4-3	CASSQEGRGSSDTQYF
TRBV19	CASTRSGITEAFF
TRBV5-6	CASSSYWTGGTDTQYF
TRBV7-8	CASSPQRTGNNEQFF
TRBV6-1	CASTQGQGNTEAFF
TRBV6-1	CASSTERSYEQYF